This entry concerns a single T cell receptor (beta chain). This entry belongs to a study of T cells in localized non-small cell lung cancer. Per the germline V gene, CDR1 is LNHDA and CDR2 is SQIVND (reference sequence). Trimming stripped 9 bases from V and 4 bases from J, with 9 bases between. This CDR3 has 11 residues. Sequencing was performed with immunoSEQ multiplex PCR; in TCRdb, only in-frame clones are kept and a portion is missing. The data contain more than 45,000 clones, more than 80% of them singletons. This specimen consisted of peripheral blood, obtained before any cancer treatment. This TCR was recovered from a male donor aged 60 or over with stage III squamous cell lung carcinoma. The chain joins TRBV19 to TRBJ1-2; no firm D call. The CDR3 coding sequence is TGTGCCAGAACGGGAGGCTATGGCTACACCTTC. Its protein is CARTGGYGYTF.